This T cell receptor beta chain was identified in a study of blood T cell repertoires in COVID-19. Overall study context: There were acute and convalescent COVID-19 samples, and they came from the United States, Italy and Spain.

Original processing methods: Estimation of nucleated cell counts relied on the amplification of reference gene primers. Profiled with immunoSEQ multiplex PCR; TCRdb holds only in-frame clones, not every one. V and J calls and clone size are as listed in that table; D and trimming were resolved from the DNA. This table holds fewer than 200,000 clones, 74% found once. CDR3 length: 14 residues. V lost 1 base and J lost 7; bases outside the gene matches: 7. The germline V gene has CDR1 MNHEY and CDR2 SMNVEV (reference sequence). Sequenced material: peripheral blood. The TCR was taken from a woman over 75 with acute or convalescent COVID-19. The chain combines TRBV27 with TRBJ2-7, with 7 bases that match TRBD1. The CDR3 region has the DNA TGTGCCAGCAGTTTATATTTCGCAGGGGGTGAGCAGTACTTC. Its protein is CASSLYFAGGEQYF.